This T cell receptor (beta chain) was retrieved from a study of CD8 T cells in ankylosing spondylitis. Study results and caveats: Disease-linked clones proved CD8+ and comparatively uncommon in peripheral blood. A TCR beta motif made of fewer than ten highly homologous variants seemed typical of ankylosing spondylitis blood. Disease-associated clones were reportedly significantly overrepresented in matched ankylosing spondylitis synovial fluid.

This clonotype was observed a single time. What it binds is not known. Trimming cost V 4 bases and J 4 bases; bases outside gene matches: 7. Germline CDR1 SGHNT, CDR2 YYREEE (reference sequence). CDR3 length: 15 amino acids. For TCR beta, libraries came from quantitative 5'-RACE with molecular barcodes. TCRdb called the 5' RACE reads again in MiXCR, with one record for every CDR3 protein. The table has 670,000 or so distinct CDR3 sequences, 15% to 20% seen once. V usage is TRBV5-4 and J usage is TRBJ2-5; TRBD2 matches at 10 bases. This receptor was obtained from a male donor with ankylosing spondylitis. The source material was blood, either unsorted or a sorted T cell fraction (not recorded which). CDR3 residues: CASSPPAGGIETQYF. For the CDR3, the DNA is TGTGCCAGCAGCCCTCCAGCGGGGGGGATAGAGACCCAGTACTTC.